The T cell receptor (beta chain) under discussion was sequenced for a study of cytomegalovirus exposure and HLA in healthy donors. Findings of the study overall: The study flagged 150 to 200 TCR beta chains as cytomegalovirus-associated. In an earlier analysis, productive rearrangement rates for most beta V segments clustered near 90% or 30%. TCR beta V- and J-gene trimming, according to a later analysis, was linked to a missense DCLRE1C variant.

The PCR made use of 60 Vbeta and 13 Jbeta primers. Profiled with immunoSEQ multiplex PCR; TCRdb holds only in-frame clones, not every one. This sample's clone table lists 95,000 to 150,000 clones. CDR1 is SGHVS and CDR2 is FNYEAQ in the germline V gene. The CDR3 spans 13 residues. V was clipped by 0 bases and J by 1 base, with 4 bases between them. A word on this clone: Its antigen is unidentified. The same CDR3 is also encoded by other DNA sequences in this sample.

Nominally healthy donors were sampled, though unrecorded immune exposures were likely. This clonotype originated in a man between 18 and 29 years old in good health and CMV-seronegative. Sequencing was performed on PBMCs. The V and J genes are TRBV7-6 and TRBJ2-7; D is undetermined. In DNA form, the CDR3 reads TGTGCCAGCAGCTTAGCGTTATCCTACGAGCAGTACTTC. The encoded protein is CASSLALSYEQYF. The full variable domain, its missing parts supplied by reference TRBV7-6 and TRBJ2-7, is GAGVSQSPRYKVTKRGQDVALRCDPISGHVSLYWYRQALGQGPEFLTYFNYEAQQDKSGLPNDRFSAERPEGSISTLTIQRTEQRDSAMYRCASSLALSYEQYFGPGTRLTVT.